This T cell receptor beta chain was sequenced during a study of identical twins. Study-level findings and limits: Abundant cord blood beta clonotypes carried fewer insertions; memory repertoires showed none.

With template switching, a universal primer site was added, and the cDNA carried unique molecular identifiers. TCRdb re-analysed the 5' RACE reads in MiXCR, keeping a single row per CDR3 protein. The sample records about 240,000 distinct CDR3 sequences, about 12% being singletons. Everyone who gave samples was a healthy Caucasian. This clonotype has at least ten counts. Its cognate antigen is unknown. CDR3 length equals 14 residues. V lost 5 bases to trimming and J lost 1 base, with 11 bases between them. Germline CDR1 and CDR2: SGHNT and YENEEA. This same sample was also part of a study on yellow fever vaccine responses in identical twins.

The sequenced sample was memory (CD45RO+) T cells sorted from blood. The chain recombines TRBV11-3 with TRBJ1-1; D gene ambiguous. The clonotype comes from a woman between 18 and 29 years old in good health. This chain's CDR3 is CASSLRPTNTEAFF. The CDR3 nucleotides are TGTGCCAGCAGCCTTCGACCGACGAACACTGAAGCTTTCTTT.